This T cell receptor beta chain was retrieved from a study of T cells in Graves' hyperthyroidism and ophthalmopathy. In germline, CDR1 is SQVTM, CDR2 ANQGSEA. CDR3 length: 13 amino acids. Trimming cost V 4 bases and J 3 bases, with 10 bases left between them. Amplification targeted TCR beta CDR3 regions from RNA transcripts. TCR CDR3 underwent first-round RT-PCR with the HTBI primer set. TCRdb ran MiXCR on the multiplex PCR reads and lists one entry per CDR3 protein. The sample consists of about 270,000 distinct CDR3 sequences, around 20% of them appearing once. The sequence derives from a young man with Graves' ophthalmopathy. The sequenced material came from blood. This sequence joins TRBV29-1 and TRBJ1-3; D is possibly TRBD1 (5 bases). The CDR3 DNA reads TGCAGCGTTGCAGGGAGAGATGGAAACACCATATATTTT. Amino acids: CSVAGRDGNTIYF.